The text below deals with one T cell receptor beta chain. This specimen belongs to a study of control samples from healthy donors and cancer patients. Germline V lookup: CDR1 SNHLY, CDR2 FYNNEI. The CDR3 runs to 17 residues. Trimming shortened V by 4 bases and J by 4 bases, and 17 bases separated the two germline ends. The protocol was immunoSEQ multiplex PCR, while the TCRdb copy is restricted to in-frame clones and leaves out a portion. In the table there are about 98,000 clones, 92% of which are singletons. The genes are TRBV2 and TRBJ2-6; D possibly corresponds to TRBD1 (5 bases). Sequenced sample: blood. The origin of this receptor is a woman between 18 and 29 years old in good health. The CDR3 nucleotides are TGTGCCAGCAGTGCCAGTACTACAGGCTCCGGGGCCAACGTCCTGACTTTC. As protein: CASSASTTGSGANVLTF.